A single sample gave rise to the 8 T cell receptor beta chains below, sequenced in a study of cytomegalovirus exposure and HLA in healthy donors. Using immunoSEQ multiplex PCR, the repertoire was profiled, and TCRdb retains in-frame clones only, with some absent. The sample has around 190,000 clones; roughly 82% are singletons. Sequenced input: PBMCs. The receptor set was obtained from a woman under 30 in good health and CMV-seronegative.

The chain couples TRBV5-1 to TRBJ1-1; 8 nucleotides agree with TRBD1. The CDR3 totals 13 residues. Trimming took 4 bases from V and 6 from J; bases not matched to a gene: 5. Germline loops: CDR1 SGHRS, CDR2 YFSETQ. CDR3 DNA sequence: TGCGCCAGCAGCATGCCGACAGGGGCTGAAGCTTTCTTT. Translated: CASSMPTGAEAFF.

The chain uses TRBV7-7 and TRBJ2-2, with a possible D match to TRBD2 (5 bases). Trimming left V 1 base short and J 5 bases short, with 8 bases between. The germline CDR1 and CDR2 sequences are SSHAT and FNYEAQ (reference sequence). This CDR3 is built from 14 residues. Here the CDR3 reads CASSLGRGTGELFF. The CDR3 DNA follows: TGTGCCAGCAGCTTAGGACGAGGGACCGGGGAGCTGTTTTTT.

The chain couples TRBV4-1 to TRBJ1-2; 9 bases fit TRBD1. The CDR3 is made up of 15 amino acids. Germline V gives CDR1 MGHRA, CDR2 YSYEKL. With 5 bases clipped from V and 4 bases from J, the junction kept 8 bases outside the gene matches. CDR3 sequence (DNA): TGCGCCAGCAGCGAAACACAGGGGGCTAGCTATGGCTACACCTTC. This gives the protein CASSETQGASYGYTF.

The V and J genes are TRBV4-1 and TRBJ1-1, with D perhaps matching TRBD1 (5 bases). V lost 1 base and J lost 1, with 10 bases in between. The germline gives CDR1 MGHRA, CDR2 YSYEKL. The CDR3 loop spans 15 amino acids. In nucleotides, the CDR3 is TGCGCCAGCAGCCAAGGGGCAGGGTGGAACACTGAAGCTTTCTTT. It yields the protein CASSQGAGWNTEAFF.

V gene TRBV10-3 combines with J gene TRBJ2-1; 10 bases line up with TRBD2. J lost 4 bases, V lost 1 base, and 4 bases had no gene match. The CDR3 is 16 residues long. CDR1 and CDR2 from the germline V gene are ENHRY and SYGVKD. The CDR3 here is CAISELGAGGYNEQFF. The CDR3, as DNA: TGTGCCATCAGTGAGTTGGGAGCGGGAGGGTACAATGAGCAGTTCTTC.

The table lists this clone with a count of one. The chain joins TRBV27 to TRBJ2-5; a weak D match, TRBD2 (6 bases). This CDR3 has 15 amino acids. The V and J ends lost 2 bases and 5 bases respectively, with 15 bases between them. CDR1 and CDR2 (germline): MNHEY, SMNVEV (reference sequence). The CDR3 here is CASSLTLGGTETQYF. CDR3 in DNA: TGTGCCAGCAGTTTAACCCTCGGCGGGACGGAGACCCAGTACTTC.

The chain combines TRBV7-2 with TRBJ1-2, with D unclear. Trimming shortened V by 2 bases and J by 1 base, and 11 bases separated the two germline ends. CDR3 length: 15 residues. CDR1 is SGHTA and CDR2 is FQGNSA in the germline V gene. CDR3: CASSLNFRGNYGYTF. The CDR3 DNA sequence: TGTGCCAGCAGCTTAAACTTTCGGGGTAACTATGGCTACACCTTC.

This clone was seen only a few times. V and J are TRBV6-5 and TRBJ2-7, with D maybe TRBD2 (5 bases). With 6 bases removed from V and 3 bases from J, the gap between germline ends came to 18 bases. Germline assignment: CDR1 MNHEY and CDR2 SVGAGI. The CDR3 loop spans 15 amino acids. CDR3 protein: CASSIAAAGNYEQYF. The CDR3 DNA is TGTGCCAGCAGCATCGCCGCGGCGGGCAACTACGAGCAGTACTTC.